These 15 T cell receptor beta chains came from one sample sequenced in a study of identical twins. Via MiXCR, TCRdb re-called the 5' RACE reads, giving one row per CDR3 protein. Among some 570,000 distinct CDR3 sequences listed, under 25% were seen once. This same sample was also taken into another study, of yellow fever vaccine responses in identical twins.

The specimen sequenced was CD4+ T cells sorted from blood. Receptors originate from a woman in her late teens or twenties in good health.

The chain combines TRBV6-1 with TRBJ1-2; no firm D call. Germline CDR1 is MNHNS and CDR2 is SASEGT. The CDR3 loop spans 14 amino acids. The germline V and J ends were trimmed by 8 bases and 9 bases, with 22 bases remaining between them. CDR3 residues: CASSRSQNRERYTF. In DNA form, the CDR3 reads TGTGCCAGCTCCAGAAGCCAAAACCGGGAGCGCTACACCTTC.

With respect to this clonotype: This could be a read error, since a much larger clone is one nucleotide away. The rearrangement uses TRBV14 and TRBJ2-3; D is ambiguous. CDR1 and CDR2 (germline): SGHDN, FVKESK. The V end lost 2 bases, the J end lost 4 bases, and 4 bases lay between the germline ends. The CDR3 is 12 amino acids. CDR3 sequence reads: CASSQKADTQYF. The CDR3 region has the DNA TGTGCCAGCAGCCAAAAGGCAGATACGCAGTATTTT. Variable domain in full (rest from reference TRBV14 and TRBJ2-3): EAGVTQFPSHSVIEKGQTVTLRCDPISGHDNLYWYRRVMGKEIKFLLHFVKESKQDESGMPNNRFLAERTGGTYSTLKVQPAELEDSGVYFCASSQKADTQYFGPGTRLTVL.

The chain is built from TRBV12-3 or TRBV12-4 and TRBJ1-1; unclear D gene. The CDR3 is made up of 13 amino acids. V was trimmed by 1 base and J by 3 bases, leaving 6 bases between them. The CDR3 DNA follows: TGTGCCAGCAGTTTAGGCGGACACACTGAAGCTTTCTTT. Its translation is CASSLGGHTEAFF.

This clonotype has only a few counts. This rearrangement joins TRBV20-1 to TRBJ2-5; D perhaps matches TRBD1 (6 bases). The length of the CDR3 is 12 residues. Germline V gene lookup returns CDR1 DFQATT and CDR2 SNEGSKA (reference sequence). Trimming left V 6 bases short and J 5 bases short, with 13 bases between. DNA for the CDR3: TGCAGTGCCCCGAGCAGGGGTGAGACCCAGTACTTC. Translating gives CSAPSRGETQYF.

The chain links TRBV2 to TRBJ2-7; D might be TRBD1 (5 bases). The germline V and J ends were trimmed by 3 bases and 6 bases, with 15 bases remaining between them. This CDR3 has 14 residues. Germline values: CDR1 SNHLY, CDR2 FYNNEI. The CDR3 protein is CASSDRVEVVEQYF. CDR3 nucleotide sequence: TGTGCCAGCAGTGACAGGGTCGAGGTAGTCGAGCAGTACTTC.

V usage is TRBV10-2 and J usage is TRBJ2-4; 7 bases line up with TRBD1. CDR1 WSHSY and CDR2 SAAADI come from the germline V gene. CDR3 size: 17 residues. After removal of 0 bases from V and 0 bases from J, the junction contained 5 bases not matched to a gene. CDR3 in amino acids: CASSESRQGLAKNIQYF. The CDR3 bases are TGCGCCAGCAGTGAGTCTCGACAGGGCCTAGCCAAAAACATTCAGTACTTC.

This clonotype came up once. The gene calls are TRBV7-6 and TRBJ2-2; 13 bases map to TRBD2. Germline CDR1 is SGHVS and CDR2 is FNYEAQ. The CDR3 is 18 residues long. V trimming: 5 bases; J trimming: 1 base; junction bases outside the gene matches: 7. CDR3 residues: CASSKGLAGPLNTGELFF. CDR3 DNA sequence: TGTGCCAGCAGCAAGGGACTAGCGGGACCCTTGAACACCGGGGAGCTGTTTTTT.

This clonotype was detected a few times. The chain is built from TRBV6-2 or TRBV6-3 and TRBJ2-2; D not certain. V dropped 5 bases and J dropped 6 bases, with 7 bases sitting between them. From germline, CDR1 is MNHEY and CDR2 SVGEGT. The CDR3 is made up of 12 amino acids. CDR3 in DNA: TGTGCCAGCAGTGATCCTCCCGGGGAGCTGTTTTTT. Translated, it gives CASSDPPGELFF.

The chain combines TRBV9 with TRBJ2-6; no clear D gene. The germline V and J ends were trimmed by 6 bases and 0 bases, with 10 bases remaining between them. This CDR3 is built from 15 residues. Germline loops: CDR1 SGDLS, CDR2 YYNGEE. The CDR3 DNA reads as TGTGCCAGCACGTTCCAGCGCTCTGGGGCCAACGTCCTGACTTTC. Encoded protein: CASTFQRSGANVLTF.

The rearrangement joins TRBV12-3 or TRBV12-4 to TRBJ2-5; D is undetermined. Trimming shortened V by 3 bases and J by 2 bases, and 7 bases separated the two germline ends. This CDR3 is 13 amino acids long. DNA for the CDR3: TGTGCCAGCAGTTTTCAGCGACAAGAGACCCAGTACTTC. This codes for CASSFQRQETQYF.

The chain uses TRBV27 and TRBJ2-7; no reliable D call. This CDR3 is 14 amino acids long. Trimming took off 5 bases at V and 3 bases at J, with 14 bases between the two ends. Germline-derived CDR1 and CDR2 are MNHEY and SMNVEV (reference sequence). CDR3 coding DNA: TGTGCCAGCAGTCCACGACACGCGGTCTACGAGCAGTACTTC. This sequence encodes CASSPRHAVYEQYF.

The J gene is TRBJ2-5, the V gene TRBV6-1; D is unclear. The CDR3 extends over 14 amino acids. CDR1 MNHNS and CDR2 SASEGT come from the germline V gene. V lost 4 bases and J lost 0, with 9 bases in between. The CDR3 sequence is CASSVEWNQETQYF. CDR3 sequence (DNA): TGTGCCAGCAGTGTTGAGTGGAACCAAGAGACCCAGTACTTC.

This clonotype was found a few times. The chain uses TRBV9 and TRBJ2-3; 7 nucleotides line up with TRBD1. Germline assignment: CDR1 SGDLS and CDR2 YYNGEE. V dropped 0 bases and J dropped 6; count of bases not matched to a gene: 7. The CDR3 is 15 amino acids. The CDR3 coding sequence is TGTGCCAGCAGCGTAGCGTCTAGGGGGCCCGATACGCAGTATTTT. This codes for CASSVASRGPDTQYF.

This CDR3 is CATNTAGTSTDTQYF. In DNA, the CDR3 is TGTGCCACCAACACAGCGGGAACCTCGACAGATACGCAGTATTTT. V gene TRBV24-1 combines with J gene TRBJ2-3; 7 positions match TRBD2. J gave up 3 bases and V 8 bases, and 10 bases lay outside the gene matches. Germline lookup yields CDR1 KGHDR and CDR2 SFDVKD. The CDR3 is 15 residues long.

The CDR3 spells CASGTNNYGYTF. The CDR3 region has the DNA TGTGCCAGCGGGACAAACAACTATGGCTACACCTTC. This chain links TRBV25-1 with TRBJ1-2; tentatively, D is TRBD1 (6 bases). The V and J ends lost 8 bases and 2 bases respectively, with 9 bases between them. This CDR3 has 12 amino acids. Germline V CDR1 and CDR2: MGHDK, SYGVNS.